This T cell receptor beta chain was captured in a study of blood T cell repertoires in COVID-19. Repertoires were generated with immunoSEQ multiplex PCR, while TCRdb's copy carries only in-frame clones and drops some. The repertoire holds some 200,000 clones, with around four fifths as singletons. J was trimmed by 5 bases and V by 4 bases; bases with no gene match: 11. CDR3 length: 15 residues. Germline assignment: CDR1 SGHRS and CDR2 YFSETQ. Sequenced: PBMCs or T cells enriched from blood (not recorded which). V is TRBV5-1 and J is TRBJ2-7, with 8 bases identical to TRBD2. The receptor was derived from a man in his forties who had recovered from COVID-19. The CDR3 loop reads CASSPGGGFRNEQYF. The CDR3 coding sequence is TGCGCCAGCAGCCCAGGCGGGGGGTTCCGTAACGAGCAGTACTTC.